This T cell receptor beta chain originates from a study of cytomegalovirus exposure and HLA in healthy donors. Whole-study findings and limits: Follow-up analysis seemed to connect common viral pathogens with several of the most significant clusters identified. It was assumed in the presence/absence analyses that sequencing depth was roughly uniform across donors. What TCR beta sequences reportedly achieved was accurate prediction of HLA-A and HLA-B alleles in most subjects.

About this clone: Its antigen is currently unknown.

The PCR was carried out with 60 Vbeta primers and 13 Jbeta primers. TCRdb's copy holds only in-frame clones and misses some; the assay was immunoSEQ multiplex PCR. There are 100,000 to 150,000 clones in the sample; less than 80% occur only once, and approximately 3.5% lies in the top ten. Germline values: CDR1 SEHNR, CDR2 FQNEAQ (reference sequence). After removal of 6 bases from V and 7 bases from J, the junction contained 12 bases not matched to a gene. CDR3 length equals 15 residues. The sequence derives from a young man in good health and CMV-seronegative. The V gene is TRBV7-9, the J gene TRBJ2-7; the match to TRBD1 covers 10 bases. Sequences were obtained from PBMCs. The CDR3 bases are TGTGCCAGCAGGCGATGGGACAGGGGAGGGGAGGAGCAGTACTTC. It yields the protein CASRRWDRGGEEQYF.